This TCR beta chain was recovered during a study of cytomegalovirus exposure and HLA in healthy donors. This clone was detected only a few times. It was with 60 Vbeta and 13 Jbeta primers that the PCR ran. TCRdb keeps only in-frame clones here, not all; method: immunoSEQ multiplex PCR. The sample gives under 150,000 clones, approximately 85% of which show up once; roughly 1.8% is in the top ten. The sample comprised PBMCs. This TCR was sampled from a boy younger than 18 in good health and CMV-seronegative.

CDR3 loop: CASSSLAGEGREQYF. The CDR3 nucleotides are TGTGCCAGCAGCTCACTAGCGGGGGAGGGTCGCGAGCAGTACTTC. The rearrangement links TRBV5-4 to TRBJ2-7; 11 bases are shared with TRBD2. Trimming cost V 3 bases and J 6 bases; bases outside gene matches: 8. The length of the CDR3 is 15 residues. Germline-derived CDR1 and CDR2 are SGHNT and YYREEE (reference sequence).